The text below deals with one TCR beta chain. CDR3-region Arm-PCR and iRepertoire HTBI primers produced the TCR beta libraries. In TCRdb, the multiplex PCR reads were re-called with MiXCR into one record per CDR3 protein. The data contain 390,000 or so distinct CDR3 sequences, roughly 24% of them singletons. Indicated time point: persistent/refractory GD, antithyroid drugs over 5 years with positive TRAb. There was RNA extracted from PBMCs, and the TCR library was made from it. The CDR3 is made up of 15 amino acids. Trimming removed 4 bases at V and 5 bases at J, with 17 bases between. Germline CDR1 is WNHNN and CDR2 is SYGVQD (reference sequence). This sample is drawn from a study of regulatory T cells in long-lasting Graves disease.

The clonotype comes from a woman aged 35 to 49 with Graves disease. The source material was peripheral blood mononuclear cells (PBMCs), sampled when the disease was refractory, from a patient treated with antithyroid drugs. The rearrangement links TRBV10-1 to TRBJ1-1; D call uncertain. The CDR3 loop is CASSALMFPGTEAFF. The CDR3 DNA reads as TGCGCCAGCAGTGCCTTAATGTTCCCGGGGACTGAAGCTTTCTTT.